Sequencing of this T cell receptor beta chain was carried out in a study of T cell responses to AZD1222 COVID-19 vaccine. TCRdb keeps only in-frame clones here, not all; method: immunoSEQ multiplex PCR. This sample has over 120,000 clones, with around 84% found just once. Notes on this clone: Its specificity is not known.

Study-level findings and limits: Targets within unmutated variant regions were reportedly found for nearly half of spike-specific TCRs. Samples come after the peak T cell response, not at day 14.

The source was peripheral blood, collected 28 days after the second AZD1222 dose. This TCR came from an adult who received the AZD1222 COVID-19 vaccine.

DNA for the CDR3: TGTGCCAGCAGCGTAGTTCCCCTCCACTTT. Its translation: CASSVVPLHF. The V gene is TRBV9, the J gene TRBJ1-6; D call uncertain. Germline lookup yields CDR1 SGDLS and CDR2 YYNGEE. V was shortened by 0 bases and J by 13 bases, with 2 bases between the two germline ends. CDR3 length equals 10 residues.